One and the same sample provided the 26 T cell receptor beta chains below, sequenced in a study of cytomegalovirus exposure and HLA in healthy donors. This table comes from immunoSEQ multiplex PCR, and its TCRdb copy is limited to in-frame clones, with some not included. The repertoire holds 180,000 or so clones, around nine tenths seen once, with approximately 2.6% in the top ten. Material: PBMCs. The source of these receptors is a young man in good health and CMV-seropositive.

The chain uses TRBV4-1 and TRBJ1-1; 7 bases are a match to TRBD1. Germline trimming cut 4 bases from V and 6 bases from J; bases unmatched to any gene: 5. The CDR3 is 13 amino acids. The germline V gene encodes CDR1 MGHRA and CDR2 YSYEKL. The CDR3 sequence: CASSRDREAEAFF. CDR3 in DNA: TGCGCCAGCAGCCGCGACAGGGAGGCTGAAGCTTTCTTT.

The chain links TRBV30 to TRBJ2-6; maybe TRBD1 (6 bases). Looked up from germline, CDR1 is GTSNPN and CDR2 is SVGIG (reference sequence). V was trimmed by 3 bases and J by 0 bases, leaving 15 bases between them. The CDR3 contains 17 residues. CDR3 residues: CAWSHRDPLSGANVLTF. Written as DNA, the CDR3 is TGTGCCTGGAGCCACAGGGACCCGCTCTCTGGGGCCAACGTCCTGACTTTC.

This chain joins TRBV19 and TRBJ1-2; 10 positions agree with TRBD1. The trim removed 7 bases at V and 5 bases at J, leaving 10 bases unmatched. The CDR3 runs to 15 residues. CDR1 LNHDA and CDR2 SQIVND come from the germline V gene (reference sequence). The CDR3 DNA reads TGTGCCAGTACGGTGACAGGGGGCTTTGGTTATGGCTACACCTTC. This sequence encodes CASTVTGGFGYGYTF.

The chain recombines TRBV6-5 with TRBJ1-2; the D is unclear. V was clipped by 8 bases and J by 8 bases, with 12 bases between them. The CDR3 consists of 11 residues. Germline CDR1 reads MNHEY; CDR2 reads SVGAGI. The CDR3 spells CASRGEVGYTF. CDR3 bases: TGTGCCAGCCGCGGGGAGGTCGGCTACACCTTC.

The chain has TRBV6-5 and TRBJ2-2, with D possibly matching TRBD1 (6 bases). Per germline, CDR1 MNHEY and CDR2 SVGAGI. There are 14 residues in the CDR3. Trimming pared 0 bases from V and 7 bases from J, leaving 9 bases between. CDR3 loop: CASSYSAGVGELFF. The CDR3 coding sequence is TGTGCCAGCAGTTACTCGGCAGGGGTCGGGGAGCTGTTTTTT.

The CDR3 loop reads CASSPGQGRNQPQHF. The CDR3 DNA reads as TGTGCCAGCAGCCCTGGTCAGGGTAGGAATCAGCCCCAGCATTTT. V gene TRBV9 combines with J gene TRBJ1-5; D may be TRBD1 (5 bases). The germline V gene encodes CDR1 SGDLS and CDR2 YYNGEE. CDR3 length: 15 residues. Trimming pared 4 bases from V and 4 bases from J, leaving 15 bases between.

The chain employs TRBV11-2 and TRBJ1-2, with TRBD1 matching over 9 bases. V lost 5 bases and J lost 7; bases outside the gene matches: 11. The CDR3 consists of 15 residues. Germline CDR1 reads SGHAT; CDR2 reads FQNNGV. CDR3 loop: CASSVRDREVGGYTF. CDR3 sequence (DNA): TGTGCCAGCAGCGTGAGGGACAGGGAGGTGGGTGGCTACACCTTC.

The table lists this clone with a few counts. This sequence joins TRBV9 and TRBJ1-2; unclear D gene. Germline V gives CDR1 SGDLS, CDR2 YYNGEE. Deletions cut 4 bases from V and 4 bases from J, with 5 bases between. This CDR3 is built from 11 residues. As DNA, the CDR3 is TGTGCCAGCAGCTCTTCCTATGGCTACACCTTC. Its translation: CASSSSYGYTF.

The chain combines TRBV7-2 with TRBJ2-7, with TRBD1 matching 7 bases. Germline-derived CDR1 and CDR2 are SGHTA and FQGNSA. Germline trimming cut 1 base from V and 0 bases from J; bases unmatched to any gene: 3. This CDR3 is built from 15 residues. CDR3 nucleotide sequence: TGTGCCAGCAGCTTAGGGACAGGTCCCTCCTACGAGCAGTACTTC. It translates to CASSLGTGPSYEQYF. Using reference TRBV7-2 and TRBJ2-7 for the parts outside the CDR3, the full variable domain is GAGVSQSPSNKVTEKGKDVELRCDPISGHTALYWYRQSLGQGLEFLIYFQGNSAPDKSGLPSDRFSAERTGGSVSTLTIQRTQQEDSAVYLCASSLGTGPSYEQYFGPGTRLTVT.

This sequence joins TRBV11-3 and TRBJ2-2, with 7 bases fitting TRBD2. After removal of 1 base from V and 3 bases from J, the junction contained 8 bases not matched to a gene. There are 17 residues in the CDR3. Per germline, CDR1 SGHNT and CDR2 YENEEA. CDR3 amino acids: CASSLGGLSRDTGELFF. CDR3 DNA sequence: TGTGCCAGCAGCTTAGGGGGACTATCAAGGGACACCGGGGAGCTGTTTTTT.

The sample holds a few counts of this clone. V gene TRBV6-1 combines with J gene TRBJ2-1; no firm D call. CDR1 is MNHNS, CDR2 SASEGT, per germline. V was pared by 8 bases and J by 4 bases, with 3 bases between. CDR3 length equals 10 residues. The CDR3 bases are TGTGCCAGCTCGTACAATGAGCAGTTCTTC. Residues: CASSYNEQFF.

The V gene is TRBV7-9, the J gene TRBJ2-5, with D possibly being TRBD2 (6 bases). Germline CDR1 reads SEHNR; CDR2 reads FQNEAQ (reference sequence). Trimming removed 6 bases at V and 0 bases at J, with 11 bases between. This CDR3 has 14 amino acids. CDR3: CASRQLANQETQYF. The CDR3 region has the DNA TGTGCCAGCAGGCAACTAGCAAACCAAGAGACCCAGTACTTC.

The gene calls are TRBV19 and TRBJ1-3; D is possibly TRBD1 (6 bases). The V and J ends lost 10 bases and 3 bases respectively, with 22 bases between them. CDR3 length equals 16 residues. Germline values: CDR1 LNHDA, CDR2 SQIVND (reference sequence). The CDR3 DNA sequence: TGTGCCACCGTTCCAGGGGACCCCTCGTTTGGAAACACCATATATTTT. It codes for CATVPGDPSFGNTIYF.

J is TRBJ1-5 and V is TRBV6-5; 8 bases fit TRBD1. CDR1 and CDR2 (germline): MNHEY, SVGAGI. Trimming cost V 4 bases and J 4 bases; bases outside gene matches: 3. This CDR3 has 14 amino acids. The CDR3 nucleotides are TGTGCCAGCAGTTTACAGGGGGAAAATCAGCCCCAGCATTTT. It is translated as CASSLQGENQPQHF.

V gene TRBV28 combines with J gene TRBJ2-7; D may be TRBD2 (6 bases). Between the trimmed V and J ends, which lost 4 bases and 3 bases, there was a span of 16 bases. CDR3 length: 15 residues. Germline CDR1 MDHEN, CDR2 SYDVKM. The DNA of the CDR3 is TGTGCCAGCAGTTCATCCGGGACTGGTTACTACGAGCAGTACTTC. Translating it yields CASSSSGTGYYEQYF.

The chain joins TRBV5-1 to TRBJ2-1; 8 bases fit TRBD2. CDR1 and CDR2 from the germline V gene are SGHRS and YFSETQ. Losses at the gene ends were 2 bases for V and 8 bases for J; bases not matched to a gene: 15. The CDR3 length is 17 residues. The CDR3 loop is CASSFPRGGEYDDEQFF. The CDR3 region has the DNA TGCGCCAGCAGCTTTCCCCGGGGGGGGGAGTATGACGATGAGCAGTTCTTC. Full variable domain (remainder filled in from reference TRBV5-1 and TRBJ2-1): KAGVTQTPRYLIKTRGQQVTLSCSPISGHRSVSWYQQTPGQGLQFLFEYFSETQRNKGNFPGRFSGRQFSNSRSEMNVSTLELGDSALYLCASSFPRGGEYDDEQFFGPGTRLTVL.

The chain joins TRBV10-3 to TRBJ2-7; TRBD1 is a possible D gene (5 bases). Per the germline V gene, CDR1 is ENHRY and CDR2 is SYGVKD. The CDR3 has 11 residues. As DNA, the CDR3 is TGTGTCACCCAATGGGGCCACGAGCAGTACTTC. As protein: CVTQWGHEQYF.

The V gene is TRBV5-1, the J gene TRBJ2-1; 10 nucleotides line up with TRBD2. Germline-derived CDR1 and CDR2 are SGHRS and YFSETQ. CDR3 size: 16 residues. V lost 4 bases, J lost 4 bases, and 8 bases stayed unmatched. In DNA form, the CDR3 reads TGCGCCAGCAGCCCGCCCTCGACTAGCGGGTACAATGAGCAGTTCTTC. This sequence encodes CASSPPSTSGYNEQFF.

This chain connects TRBV7-2 to TRBJ1-1; TRBD1 is a possible D gene (6 bases). There are 17 residues in the CDR3. The V end was cut by 5 bases, the J end by 11 bases, with 30 bases between. Per the germline V gene, CDR1 is SGHTA and CDR2 is FQGNSA. The CDR3 region is CASSPRGGDISLLGAFF. CDR3 DNA: TGTGCCAGCAGCCCCCGGGGGGGGGACATCTCACTTTTGGGGGCTTTCTTT.

This chain links TRBV7-2 with TRBJ1-2, with D perhaps matching TRBD1 (5 bases). V gave up 1 base and J gave up 7 bases, with 16 bases separating them. Germline V gene data show CDR1 as SGHTA and CDR2 as FQGNSA. There are 15 residues in the CDR3. The DNA for the CDR3 is TGTGCCAGCAGCTTAGATCCAGGGTTGGCAATTGGCTACACCTTC. Translating it yields CASSLDPGLAIGYTF.

The chain employs TRBV19 and TRBJ1-2; 7 bases align to TRBD1. Germline V gene sequence: CDR1 LNHDA, CDR2 SQIVND (reference sequence). The CDR3 contains 15 residues. Trimming took 7 bases from V and 4 from J; bases not matched to a gene: 12. CDR3 residues: CASTAGQLRPYGYTF. DNA of the CDR3: TGTGCCAGTACCGCGGGACAGTTAAGACCCTATGGCTACACCTTC.

This chain uses TRBV27 with TRBJ1-1; 7 nucleotides line up with TRBD1. CDR1 and CDR2 from the germline V gene are MNHEY and SMNVEV (reference sequence). There are 15 residues in the CDR3. Trimming took 6 bases from V and 0 from J; bases not matched to a gene: 7. The CDR3 DNA sequence: TGTGCCAGCAGGCGGACAGGAGTCCTGAACACTGAAGCTTTCTTT. Translation gives CASRRTGVLNTEAFF.

The chain employs TRBV5-6 and TRBJ1-1; D not certain. This CDR3 contains 13 residues. From germline, CDR1 is SGHDT and CDR2 YYEEEE. V lost 1 base, J lost 4 bases, and 8 bases lay in between. The CDR3 DNA reads TGTGCCAGCAGCTTGTGGGCACCCACTGAAGCTTTCTTT. As protein: CASSLWAPTEAFF.

This chain links TRBV28 with TRBJ2-5; TRBD2 is a possible D gene (5 bases). The CDR3 totals 14 residues. V lost 3 bases and J 0 bases, leaving 8 bases between the germline ends. Germline values: CDR1 MDHEN, CDR2 SYDVKM. This CDR3 reads CASSFDGNQETQYF. CDR3 bases: TGTGCCAGCAGTTTTGACGGGAACCAAGAGACCCAGTACTTC.

The V call is TRBV27, the J call TRBJ2-1; perhaps TRBD2 as D (5 bases). The germline V gene encodes CDR1 MNHEY and CDR2 SMNVEV (reference sequence). The V gene lost 5 bases and the J gene lost 8 bases, with 16 bases spanning the gap. CDR3 length: 14 residues. The CDR3 loop reads CASSTDYPRDEQFF. The CDR3 DNA reads as TGTGCCAGCAGTACCGACTACCCCCGCGATGAGCAGTTCTTC.

The chain is built from TRBV28 and TRBJ1-5, with TRBD1 matching over 7 bases. The CDR3 loop spans 14 amino acids. CDR1 MDHEN and CDR2 SYDVKM come from the germline V gene. V was pared by 6 bases and J by 6 bases, with 8 bases of the junction left unmatched. This CDR3 reads CASRTDRVVQPQHF. The CDR3 nucleotides are TGTGCCAGCAGAACCGACAGGGTAGTTCAGCCCCAGCATTTT.